This T cell receptor (beta chain) was sequenced during a study of beta chain features in type 1 diabetes. General study findings and limits: Using cDNA template may skew counts toward highly expressing activated cells. Shortening of TCRB CDR3s, moderate but significant, appeared in all four CD4+ subsets of Type 1 diabetes patients. Patients and controls would be equally affected if PCR favored shorter templates. Type 1 diabetes patients had fewer VDJ junction insertions and more deletions.

Only a few counts were recorded for this clone. What it binds is unknown. This CDR3 contains 16 residues. CDR1 and CDR2 (germline): MNHNY, SVGAGI (reference sequence). Unmatched junction bases numbered 9, after V lost 5 bases and J lost 2 bases. TCRB transcripts that were expressed got sequenced, as all of the isolated RNA had been reverse transcribed. TCRdb's copy holds only in-frame clones and misses some; the assay was immunoSEQ multiplex PCR. The sample yields 300,000 to 350,000 clones, about 13% seen once. The sample was naive CD4+ T cells from blood. This receptor was identified in a woman aged 18-29 years with type 1 diabetes. The rearrangement links TRBV6-6 to TRBJ2-7; 10 bases agree with TRBD2. CDR3 protein: CASSRLAGGFPYEQYV. As DNA, the CDR3 is TGTGCCAGCAGTCGATTAGCGGGAGGATTTCCCTACGAGCAGTACGTC.